This T cell receptor (beta chain) is drawn from a study of blood T cell repertoires in COVID-19. Enrolled during active infection, Seattle patients were then followed longitudinally. Assay used: immunoSEQ multiplex PCR; TCRdb lists only in-frame clones, some missing. Of some 390,000 clones listed, roughly 86% were seen once; the top ten hold roughly 2.1%. This CDR3 region has 17 residues. V trimming: 2 bases; J trimming: 0 bases; junction bases outside the gene matches: 7. CDR1 and CDR2 from the germline V gene are MNHNS and SASEGT. This clone was seen once. The TCR originated in a woman aged 60-75 years with COVID-19, enrolled during active disease. Source material: peripheral blood. The J gene is TRBJ2-3, the V gene TRBV6-1, with 8 bases matching TRBD2. CDR3 nucleotide sequence: TGTGCCAGCAGTGAAAAGCTAGCGGGTCCCAGCACAGATACGCAGTATTTT. Its translation is CASSEKLAGPSTDTQYF.